This TCR beta chain appears in the sequencing data of a study of blood T cell repertoires in COVID-19. For the study at large: Italy, Spain and the United States were the sources of the convalescent and acute COVID-19 samples. Sources were T cells, B-cell-depleted T cells, or PBMCs; the material itself was cDNA or gDNA.

This clone has a single count. The junction departs from germline at one end; a sequencing error may be responsible. The CDR3 sequence is 11 residues long. Germline lookup yields CDR1 MRHNA and CDR2 SNTAGT. In the source study's methods: Researchers report that nucleated cell counts were estimated from reference gene primer amplification. Some clones are missing from TCRdb's copy, which holds only in-frame ones; the method was immunoSEQ multiplex PCR. The DNA was the basis for D and trimming; V, J and clone size are from that table. The sample lists some 150,000 clones; approximately 80% were seen once.

The TCR was taken from a woman aged 45 to 65 with acute or convalescent COVID-19. This chain uses TRBV6-4 with TRBJ2-7; 8 bases are shared with TRBD1. The specimen sequenced was peripheral blood. DNA of the CDR3: TGTGCCAGCAGGGACCCGGGACAGGCTCTCTTC. As protein: CASRDPGQALF.